These 18 T cell receptor beta chains were all obtained from the same sample, sequenced in a study of blood T cell repertoires in COVID-19. The method was immunoSEQ multiplex PCR; TCRdb's version includes in-frame clones alone and lacks a portion of them. This repertoire shows 220,000 or so clones, approximately 85% found once; its top ten account for 7% to 10%. Specimen: peripheral blood. These receptor sequences come from a woman aged 80 or over with COVID-19, enrolled during active disease.

Note on this clone: Other DNA sequences of this sample code for an identical CDR3. V and J are TRBV27 and TRBJ1-2; TRBD1 agrees at 7 bases. The CDR3 is 13 amino acids. V gave up 6 bases and J gave up 2 bases; unmatched junction bases: 3. CDR1 and CDR2 from the germline V gene are MNHEY and SMNVEV (reference sequence). CDR3 nucleotides: TGTGCCAGCAGCCTACAGGGGAACTATGGCTACACCTTC. Encoded protein: CASSLQGNYGYTF.

The CDR3: CASSEYSPGTYNEQFF. The CDR3 DNA reads as TGTGCCAGCAGTGAATATAGTCCAGGGACCTACAATGAGCAGTTCTTC. The rearrangement joins TRBV25-1 to TRBJ2-1, with TRBD1 as a possible D gene (5 bases). Per germline, CDR1 MGHDK and CDR2 SYGVNS. CDR3 size: 16 residues. V gave up 0 bases and J gave up 2 bases, with 11 bases separating them.

This chain connects TRBV5-1 to TRBJ1-2, with D unresolved. V was clipped by 0 bases and J by 3 bases, with 9 bases between them. There are 14 residues in the CDR3. Germline loops: CDR1 SGHRS, CDR2 YFSETQ. The CDR3 bases are TGCGCCAGCAGCTTGGTCCCCGTCGACTATGGCTACACCTTC. It yields the protein CASSLVPVDYGYTF.

The gene calls are TRBV18 and TRBJ2-3; 8 bases agree with TRBD2. Per the germline V gene, CDR1 is KGHSH and CDR2 is LQKENI. The CDR3 length is 15 residues. The trim removed 1 base at V and 4 bases at J, leaving 4 bases unmatched. CDR3 sequence: CASSPQRELSDTQYF. The CDR3 DNA follows: TGTGCCAGCTCACCACAGCGGGAGTTATCAGATACGCAGTATTTT.

This clone has just a few counts. The V and J genes are TRBV7-9 and TRBJ1-1; D unresolved. The CDR3 consists of 14 residues. Trimming shortened V by 1 base and J by 1 base, and 7 bases separated the two germline ends. Germline V gene sequence: CDR1 SEHNR, CDR2 FQNEAQ (reference sequence). CDR3 loop: CASSLVRANTEAFF. The CDR3 DNA is TGTGCCAGCAGCTTAGTGAGAGCGAACACTGAAGCTTTCTTT.

The V and J genes are TRBV5-8 and TRBJ1-1, with TRBD1 as a possible D gene (5 bases). From germline, CDR1 is SGHTS and CDR2 YDEGEE. CDR3 length: 15 amino acids. V was clipped by 5 bases and J by 2 bases, with 16 bases between them. In DNA form, the CDR3 reads TGTGCCAGCAGTCCCCCACTAAGGGGCAACACTGAAGCTTTCTTT. This translates into CASSPPLRGNTEAFF.

The CDR3 here is CATEGAGDEQFF. As DNA, the CDR3 is TGTGCCACCGAAGGCGCGGGTGATGAGCAGTTCTTC. The rearrangement joins TRBV28 to TRBJ2-1; maybe TRBD2 (5 bases). The CDR3 sequence is 12 residues long. V was cut by 10 bases and J by 8 bases, with 15 bases left in between. The germline CDR1 and CDR2 sequences are MDHEN and SYDVKM.

The CDR3 sequence: CASSLDGLAGAYEQYF. In DNA, the CDR3 is TGCGCCAGCAGCTTGGATGGACTAGCGGGAGCGTACGAGCAGTACTTC. This chain joins TRBV5-1 and TRBJ2-7; 13 positions match TRBD2. V was pared by 0 bases and J by 4 bases, with 4 bases of the junction left unmatched. The germline V gene has CDR1 SGHRS and CDR2 YFSETQ. The CDR3 runs 16 residues.

The table lists this clone with a count of one. In DNA, the CDR3 is TGTGCCAGCAGCCAGGGACAGGGAAAGGGCTACACCTTC. This sequence encodes CASSQGQGKGYTF. The rearrangement uses TRBV3-1 (or the pseudogene TRBV3-2) and TRBJ1-2, with 9 bases identical to TRBD1. The trim removed 3 bases at V and 8 bases at J, leaving 4 bases unmatched. The CDR3 extends over 13 amino acids. In germline, CDR1 is LGHDT, CDR2 YNNKEL (reference sequence).

This clone was found once. The CDR3 spells CASSFPSDNYGYTF. CDR3 DNA: TGTGCCAGCAGTTTTCCCAGCGATAACTATGGCTACACCTTC. The V gene is TRBV28, the J gene TRBJ1-2; D uncertain. V lost 3 bases and J 1 base, leaving 9 bases between the germline ends. CDR1 is MDHEN, CDR2 SYDVKM, per germline. The CDR3 consists of 14 residues.

Turning to this clone: The sample contains more than one DNA sequence encoding this CDR3. The chain links TRBV2 to TRBJ2-7; D is uncertain. CDR3 length: 11 amino acids. CDR1 and CDR2 from the germline V gene are SNHLY and FYNNEI. V dropped 6 bases and J dropped 2 bases, with 5 bases sitting between them. The CDR3 protein is CASSRAYEQYF. DNA of the CDR3: TGTGCCAGCAGCCGGGCCTACGAGCAGTACTTC.

This clone was recorded once. This rearrangement joins TRBV19 to TRBJ1-2; TRBD1 aligns across 9 bases. The V gene's germline CDR1 is LNHDA and CDR2 SQIVND (reference sequence). This CDR3 spans 17 amino acids. The V gene end was trimmed by 3 bases and the J gene end by 7 bases; junction bases not matched to a gene: 15. This chain's CDR3 is CASSIRGQGSNLLGYTF. Here the CDR3 DNA reads TGTGCCAGTAGTATTAGGGGACAGGGCTCTAACCTGCTTGGCTACACCTTC.

This clone was counted a single time. The J gene is TRBJ1-1, the V gene TRBV2; D might be TRBD1 (6 bases). The germline gives CDR1 SNHLY, CDR2 FYNNEI. V was shortened by 7 bases and J by 7 bases, with 19 bases between the two germline ends. The CDR3 consists of 14 residues. In DNA, the CDR3 is TGTGCCAGCATCAGGACAGCGGTGATATTTGAAGCTTTCTTT. It encodes CASIRTAVIFEAFF.

This clone has only one observation. Additional DNA sequences in this sample encode the identical CDR3. The chain joins TRBV6-5 to TRBJ2-2; D is possibly TRBD1 (6 bases). CDR1 and CDR2 from the germline V gene are MNHEY and SVGAGI. The V end was cut by 6 bases, the J end by 4 bases, with 9 bases between. The CDR3 is 13 amino acids. The DNA of the CDR3 is TGTGCCAGCAGGACAGGAGGCACCGGGGAGCTGTTTTTT. This sequence encodes CASRTGGTGELFF.

The chain links TRBV28 to TRBJ1-2; D gene ambiguous. Trimming took off 10 bases at V and 5 bases at J, with 29 bases between the two ends. The CDR3 loop spans 17 amino acids. The germline CDR1 and CDR2 sequences are MDHEN and SYDVKM. As DNA, the CDR3 is TGTGCCATCCCGACTATTAGGGAGGACCCAGGCCAATATGGCTACACCTTC. It specifies CAIPTIREDPGQYGYTF.

This rearrangement joins TRBV5-1 to TRBJ2-1; D gene unclear. CDR1 is SGHRS, CDR2 YFSETQ, per germline. Trimming removed 0 bases from V and 16 bases from J, with 14 bases in between. The CDR3 has 12 residues. CDR3 in amino acids: CASSLVSGVQFF. The DNA for the CDR3 is TGCGCCAGCAGCTTGGTTTCAGGCGTTCAATTCTTC. Combining the CDR3 with reference TRBV5-1 and TRBJ2-1 gives the whole variable domain KAGVTQTPRYLIKTRGQQVTLSCSPISGHRSVSWYQQTPGQGLQFLFEYFSETQRNKGNFPGRFSGRQFSNSRSEMNVSTLELGDSALYLCASSLVSGVQFFGPGTRLTVL.

V usage is TRBV5-1 and J usage is TRBJ2-3; tentatively, D is TRBD2 (5 bases). The CDR3 contains 17 residues. Trimming removed 0 bases at V and 5 bases at J, with 19 bases between. Germline V gene data show CDR1 as SGHRS and CDR2 as YFSETQ. CDR3: CASSLVGQAYGGDTQYF. DNA of the CDR3: TGCGCCAGCAGCTTGGTTGGGCAGGCATACGGAGGAGATACGCAGTATTTT. Complete variable domain (other parts from reference TRBV5-1 and TRBJ2-3): KAGVTQTPRYLIKTRGQQVTLSCSPISGHRSVSWYQQTPGQGLQFLFEYFSETQRNKGNFPGRFSGRQFSNSRSEMNVSTLELGDSALYLCASSLVGQAYGGDTQYFGPGTRLTVL.

A word on this clone: Germline is not matched at one junction end, which may reflect a read error. The chain uses TRBV5-4 and TRBJ2-5; the match to TRBD2 covers 7 bases. Looked up from germline, CDR1 is SGHNT and CDR2 is YYREEE (reference sequence). This CDR3 contains 16 residues. CDR3 residues: CASSLGSGRGKETQYF. CDR3 coding DNA: TGTGCCAGCAGTTTGGGCTCGGGGAGGGGAAAAGAGACCCAGTACTTC.